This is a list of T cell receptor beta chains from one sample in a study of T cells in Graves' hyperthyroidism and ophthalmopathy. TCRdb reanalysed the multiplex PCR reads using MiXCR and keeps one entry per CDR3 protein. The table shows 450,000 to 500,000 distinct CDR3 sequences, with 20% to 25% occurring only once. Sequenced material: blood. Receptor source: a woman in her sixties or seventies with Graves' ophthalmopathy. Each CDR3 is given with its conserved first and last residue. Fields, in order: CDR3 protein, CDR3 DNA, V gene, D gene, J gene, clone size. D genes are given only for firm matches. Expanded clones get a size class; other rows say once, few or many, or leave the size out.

CASSQWGLDTGELFF | TGTGCCAGCAGCCAGTGGGGGCTGGACACCGGGGAGCTGTTTTTT | TRBV3-1 | NA | TRBJ2-2 | few
CASSTGTGTYEQYF | TGTGCCAGCAGTACCGGGACCGGCACCTACGAGCAGTACTTC | TRBV12-3/TRBV12-4 | NA | TRBJ2-7 | many
CASSSRTSSDEKLFF | TGTGCCAGCAGTAGTAGGACTAGTAGTGATGAAAAACTGTTTTTT | TRBV2 | NA | TRBJ1-4 | NA
CPSSRGDYSTETQYF | TGTCCCAGCAGTCGGGGGGACTATAGCACAGAGACGCAGTATTTT | TRBV7-2 | TRBD2 | TRBJ2-3 | NA
CASTADSIVRGELFF | TGTGCCAGCACCGCGGACAGCATCGTCCGCGGGGAGCTGTTTTTT | TRBV28 | NA | TRBJ2-2 | many
CASSLHKDSFNYGYTF | TGTGCCAGCAGCCTCCACAAGGACAGCTTTAACTATGGCTACACCTTC | TRBV9 | NA | TRBJ1-2 | few
CASSSRRADTGELFF | TGTGCCAGCAGCTCCAGGAGGGCGGACACCGGGGAGCTGTTTTTT | TRBV7-8 | NA | TRBJ2-2 | few
CASRGQTGAPSNEQFF | TGTGCCAGCAGGGGTCAGACAGGGGCTCCTTCCAATGAGCAGTTCTTC | TRBV27 | TRBD1 | TRBJ2-1 | NA
CASSPKGGRNGELFF | TGTGCCAGCAGCCCCAAAGGTGGTCGGAACGGGGAGCTGTTTTTT | TRBV7-3 | NA | TRBJ2-2 | few
CATQGADSPLHF | TGTGCCACTCAGGGGGCGGATTCACCCCTCCACTTT | TRBV28 | TRBD1 | TRBJ1-6 | NA
CASSFRSVGYGYTF | TGTGCCAGCAGTTTTCGGTCCGTAGGCTATGGCTACACCTTC | TRBV28 | NA | TRBJ1-2 | many
CASRRDNMNTEAFF | TGCGCCAGCAGAAGGGACAACATGAACACTGAAGCTTTCTTT | TRBV5-1 | NA | TRBJ1-1 | NA